The 28 T cell receptor beta chains listed next were all sequenced from one sample in a study of T cells in Graves' hyperthyroidism and ophthalmopathy. RNA transcripts served as the template for amplifying TCR beta CDR3 regions. The HTBI primer set served for first-round RT-PCR of the TCR CDR3. TCRdb analysed the multiplex PCR reads with MiXCR anew, one entry per CDR3 protein. The repertoire holds about 720,000 distinct CDR3 sequences, with approximately 19% as singletons. Sequenced material: blood. Every receptor here comes from a woman aged 50 to 60 with Graves' hyperthyroidism that later progressed to Graves' ophthalmopathy.

There are a few counts of this clonotype. V gene TRBV6-1 combines with J gene TRBJ2-3; TRBD2 aligns across 15 bases. The length of the CDR3 is 16 residues. V gave up 6 bases and J gave up 4 bases; unmatched junction bases: 5. Germline V gene sequence: CDR1 MNHNS, CDR2 SASEGT. The CDR3: CASRWTSGGGPDTQYF. In DNA, the CDR3 is TGTGCCAGCAGGTGGACTAGCGGGGGGGGTCCAGATACGCAGTATTTT.

The V call is TRBV20-1, the J call TRBJ1-4, with no clear D. V lost 0 bases, J lost 8 bases, and 16 bases lay in between. The CDR3 is 15 residues long. The germline V gene encodes CDR1 DFQATT and CDR2 SNEGSKA (reference sequence). CDR3 residues: CSARDPGQVGEKLFF. The DNA of the CDR3 is TGCAGTGCTAGAGACCCCGGGCAGGTTGGGGAAAAACTGTTTTTT.

This clonotype was seen more than once but under ten times. The rearrangement uses TRBV10-3 and TRBJ1-1; perhaps TRBD1 as D (5 bases). Trimming pared 4 bases from V and 7 bases from J, leaving 22 bases between. This CDR3 spans 16 amino acids. Germline CDR1 is ENHRY and CDR2 is SYGVKD. The CDR3 sequence: CAISVKWQGEHGEAFF. In DNA form, the CDR3 reads TGTGCCATCAGTGTCAAGTGGCAGGGCGAACATGGTGAAGCTTTCTTT.

This clonotype has just a few counts. The chain recombines TRBV5-6 with TRBJ1-1; 7 bases align to TRBD1. This CDR3 has 14 residues. The germline CDR1 and CDR2 sequences are SGHDT and YYEEEE. Trimming removed 6 bases from V and 6 bases from J; junction bases left unmatched: 11. CDR3 residues: CASNPGGGAAEAFF. In nucleotides, the CDR3 is TGTGCCAGCAACCCAGGGGGGGGGGCGGCTGAAGCTTTCTTT.

This clonotype was seen at least ten times. The rearrangement links TRBV27 to TRBJ1-1; TRBD1 might be the D (5 bases). CDR1 and CDR2 from the germline V gene are MNHEY and SMNVEV (reference sequence). The CDR3 is 19 residues long. V gave up 1 base and J gave up 0 bases, with 21 bases separating them. Here the CDR3 DNA reads TGTGCCAGCAGTTTATACGCCGCAGGGAATGAACAACTGAACACTGAAGCTTTCTTT. It is translated as CASSLYAAGNEQLNTEAFF.

V is TRBV7-6 and J is TRBJ2-7; 7 nucleotides align to TRBD2. The CDR3 extends over 14 amino acids. With V trimmed by 1 base and J by 5 bases, 5 bases remained unmatched. Germline V CDR1 and CDR2: SGHVS, FNYEAQ. CDR3 region: CASSLDGAGDEQYF. The CDR3 DNA is TGTGCCAGCAGCTTAGATGGGGCGGGGGACGAGCAGTACTTC.

There are many counts of this clonotype. This rearrangement joins TRBV20-1 to TRBJ1-4, with D uncertain. The length of the CDR3 is 13 residues. Trimming removed 0 bases from V and 8 bases from J, with 10 bases in between. CDR1 and CDR2 from the germline V gene are DFQATT and SNEGSKA (reference sequence). The CDR3 coding sequence is TGCAGTGCTAGAGACCTCGTCGGCGAAAAACTGTTTTTT. Protein sequence: CSARDLVGEKLFF.

This clonotype was found many times. The chain couples TRBV5-1 to TRBJ2-1, with TRBD1 matching over 8 bases. The germline gives CDR1 SGHRS, CDR2 YFSETQ. This CDR3 contains 13 residues. The trim removed 3 bases at V and 8 bases at J, leaving 4 bases unmatched. This chain's CDR3 is CASSWDRSHEQFF. For the CDR3, the DNA is TGCGCCAGCAGCTGGGACAGGAGCCATGAGCAGTTCTTC.

This clonotype showed up many times. The V call is TRBV2, the J call TRBJ2-3, with no clear D. Per the germline V gene, CDR1 is SNHLY and CDR2 is FYNNEI. Trimming removed 4 bases from V and 2 bases from J, with 4 bases in between. This CDR3 is 12 amino acids long. CDR3 nucleotides: TGTGCCAGCAGTGTCATCACAGATACGCAGTATTTT. Protein product: CASSVITDTQYF.

This chain uses TRBV6-1 with TRBJ1-5; D may be TRBD1 (5 bases). CDR1 is MNHNS, CDR2 SASEGT, per germline. The CDR3 is 14 amino acids. V lost 4 bases and J lost 1, with 8 bases in between. In DNA form, the CDR3 reads TGTGCCAGCAGTGGGGGGGTCAGCAATCAGCCCCAGCATTTT. It is translated as CASSGGVSNQPQHF.

This clonotype has a handful of counts. The CDR3 nucleotides are TGTGCCAGCAGAGTGGACGGAGGTTCGACTGAAGCTTTCTTT. It specifies CASRVDGGSTEAFF. The J gene is TRBJ1-1, the V gene TRBV6-1; D gene unclear. Per the germline V gene, CDR1 is MNHNS and CDR2 is SASEGT. Between the trimmed V and J ends, which lost 6 bases and 5 bases, there was a span of 16 bases. This CDR3 has 14 amino acids.

The chain is built from TRBV7-9 and TRBJ1-6; D gene uncertain. Trimming took 2 bases from V and 14 from J, leaving 10 bases between them. Germline lookup yields CDR1 SEHNR and CDR2 FQNEAQ (reference sequence). The CDR3 totals 12 residues. The CDR3 coding sequence is TGTGCCAGCAGCTTACTTGACCCAGCCCTCCACTTT. The encoded protein is CASSLLDPALHF.

This clonotype was recorded a few times. The J gene is TRBJ1-5, the V gene TRBV30; TRBD1 agrees at 8 bases. Trimming cost V 3 bases and J 0 bases; bases outside gene matches: 16. Looked up from germline, CDR1 is GTSNPN and CDR2 is SVGIG (reference sequence). The CDR3 contains 19 residues. The CDR3 bases are TGTGCCTGGAGCTCCACCGGGACAGGAACCCTCTATAGCAATCAGCCCCAGCATTTT. This codes for CAWSSTGTGTLYSNQPQHF.

The chain has TRBV11-2 and TRBJ1-6; the D gene is possibly TRBD1 (6 bases). The germline gives CDR1 SGHAT, CDR2 FQNNGV. The CDR3 totals 15 residues. Trimming pared 0 bases from V and 8 bases from J, leaving 11 bases between. The CDR3 DNA reads TGTGCCAGCAGCTTAGATCGGGGGGCCCATTCACCCCTCCACTTT. Its translation is CASSLDRGAHSPLHF.

At least ten counts were recorded for this clonotype. The chain recombines TRBV6-1 with TRBJ1-1; D is unclear. The V end lost 3 bases, the J end lost 0 bases, and 11 bases lay between the germline ends. CDR3 length: 15 amino acids. Germline CDR1 is MNHNS and CDR2 is SASEGT. CDR3 protein: CASSDEASMNTEAFF. Written as DNA, the CDR3 is TGTGCCAGCAGTGACGAGGCCAGCATGAACACTGAAGCTTTCTTT.

This clonotype was seen many times. The V call is TRBV7-9, the J call TRBJ2-2, with D perhaps matching TRBD1 (6 bases). The germline CDR1 and CDR2 sequences are SEHNR and FQNEAQ (reference sequence). V lost 2 bases and J lost 5, with 9 bases in between. This CDR3 region has 14 residues. CDR3 sequence: CASSLQGNTGELFF. CDR3 coding DNA: TGTGCCAGCAGCTTACAGGGGAATACCGGGGAGCTGTTTTTT.

Many counts were recorded for this clonotype. The rearrangement links TRBV3-1 to TRBJ1-1; the D gene is possibly TRBD1 (6 bases). CDR3 size: 14 residues. Germline-derived CDR1 and CDR2 are LGHDT and YNNKEL (reference sequence). The V end lost 1 base, the J end lost 11 bases, and 17 bases lay between the germline ends. Here the CDR3 DNA reads TGTGCCAGCAGCCAAGGGGACATGTCTTGGAGGGCTTTCTTT. This gives the protein CASSQGDMSWRAFF.

This clonotype was counted ten times or more. The chain links TRBV6-6 to TRBJ2-7; weak D call: TRBD1 (6 bases). The CDR3 is 18 residues long. Germline CDR1 reads MNHNY; CDR2 reads SVGAGI (reference sequence). V was trimmed by 0 bases and J by 5 bases, leaving 23 bases between them. This chain's CDR3 is CASSYSASLGHLTHEQYF. The CDR3 bases are TGTGCCAGCAGTTACTCGGCAAGTCTGGGACATTTGACCCACGAGCAGTACTTC.

This clonotype was detected only once. J is TRBJ1-2 and V is TRBV20-1; D perhaps matches TRBD1 (5 bases). V lost 1 base to trimming and J lost 0 bases, with 12 bases between them. CDR3 length equals 15 residues. Germline assignment: CDR1 DFQATT and CDR2 SNEGSKA (reference sequence). The CDR3 protein is CSARGSDSTNYGYTF. The CDR3 bases are TGCAGTGCTAGAGGGAGCGACAGTACTAACTATGGCTACACCTTC.

The V and J genes are TRBV6-1 and TRBJ1-2; 10 bases agree with TRBD1. The CDR3 contains 13 residues. V shed 6 bases and J 7 bases; nucleotides not matched to a gene: 5. Germline values: CDR1 MNHNS, CDR2 SASEGT. The CDR3 region has the DNA TGTGCCAGCAGAAGGGACAGGGGCGGTGGCTACACCTTC. Its translation: CASRRDRGGGYTF.

This clonotype was recorded a few times. At one boundary the junction diverges from the germline segment, which might be a read error. CDR3 sequence reads: CAGTGDNYSYTF. Here the CDR3 DNA reads TGTGCCGGGACAGGGGATAACTATAGCTACACCTTC. The genes are TRBV30 and TRBJ1-2, with 10 nucleotides matching TRBD1. This CDR3 region has 12 residues. The germline V gene has CDR1 GTSNPN and CDR2 SVGIG (reference sequence).

Ten or more counts support this clonotype. V usage is TRBV7-3 and J usage is TRBJ1-5, with a possible D match to TRBD1 (5 bases). Germline V gives CDR1 SGHTA, CDR2 FQGTGA. This CDR3 has 14 amino acids. V was trimmed by 4 bases and J by 5 bases, leaving 12 bases between them. The CDR3 bases are TGTGCCAGCAGCTCCACCCAGGGTCATCAGCCCCAGCATTTT. It translates to CASSSTQGHQPQHF.

The chain links TRBV10-3 to TRBJ1-2; no firm D call. CDR3 length: 16 amino acids. V was pared by 2 bases and J by 1 base, with 14 bases between. The germline gives CDR1 ENHRY, CDR2 SYGVKD. The CDR3 region is CAISETAGRNNYGYTF. CDR3 in DNA: TGTGCCATCAGTGAGACGGCAGGCCGGAATAACTATGGCTACACCTTC.

V gene TRBV19 combines with J gene TRBJ1-2; the D gene is possibly TRBD1 (6 bases). Germline-derived CDR1 and CDR2 are LNHDA and SQIVND (reference sequence). Trimming removed 5 bases at V and 1 base at J, with 17 bases between. This CDR3 has 16 amino acids. CDR3 protein: CASSSLRDKGNYGYTF. The CDR3 DNA is TGTGCCAGTAGTTCGCTCCGGGACAAGGGTAACTATGGCTACACCTTC.

This clonotype was picked up a small number of times. This chain links TRBV19 with TRBJ2-3; D is undetermined. Germline V gene data show CDR1 as LNHDA and CDR2 as SQIVND (reference sequence). The CDR3 loop spans 17 amino acids. Trimming pared 4 bases from V and 0 bases from J, leaving 17 bases between. The DNA of the CDR3 is TGTGCCAGTAGTAGGTTAACGACAATCTCTAGCACAGATACGCAGTATTTT. It translates to CASSRLTTISSTDTQYF.

The chain employs TRBV10-3 and TRBJ2-7, with 13 bases fitting TRBD2. Germline loops: CDR1 ENHRY, CDR2 SYGVKD. Trimming cost V 6 bases and J 0 bases; bases outside gene matches: 5. This CDR3 comprises 16 residues. CDR3 DNA sequence: TGTGCCATCAGCTCGGGACTAGCGGGGAGCTCCTACGAGCAGTACTTC. Its protein is CAISSGLAGSSYEQYF.

The sample holds a few counts of this clonotype. The chain links TRBV20-1 to TRBJ1-3; perhaps TRBD1 as D (6 bases). The germline V gene has CDR1 DFQATT and CDR2 SNEGSKA (reference sequence). V was clipped by 3 bases and J by 4 bases, with 19 bases between them. CDR3 length equals 16 residues. The CDR3: CSASSPQGFKGNTIYF. DNA for the CDR3: TGCAGTGCTAGTTCCCCACAGGGTTTTAAGGGAAACACCATATATTTT.

This clonotype was seen once. The gene calls are TRBV6-5 and TRBJ2-7; TRBD2 aligns across 11 bases. CDR3 length: 15 residues. Germline CDR1 and CDR2: MNHEY and SVGAGI. Trimming at V came to 2 bases and at J to 4 bases, leaving 4 bases not matched to a gene. The CDR3: CASSYRSSGGYEQYF. The DNA for the CDR3 is TGTGCCAGCAGTTACCGATCTAGCGGGGGGTACGAGCAGTACTTC.